The sequence of this T cell receptor beta chain was determined in a study of T cells in Graves' hyperthyroidism and ophthalmopathy. Overall study context: Peripheral blood was drawn at first diagnosis, prior to all treatment. Study results and limitations: Ophthalmopathy prediction by the model preceded onset by a median approximately 5.9 months.

The investigators amplified TCR beta CDR3 regions from RNA transcripts. A first-round RT-PCR of the TCR CDR3 used the HTBI primer set. TCRdb recomputed calls from the multiplex PCR reads with MiXCR, one row per CDR3 protein. This sample has about 520,000 distinct CDR3 sequences; approximately 25% occur once, and the top ten carry 11%. The CDR3 consists of 14 residues. The junction had 6 bases not matched to a gene; V was cut back by 4 bases and J by 6 bases. This clonotype has ten or more counts. Its specificity is unknown. Around 10 ml fresh peripheral blood yielded the PBMCs. The chain joins TRBV12-3 or TRBV12-4 to TRBJ1-5, with 7 nucleotides matching TRBD1. The receptor was derived from a woman in her twenties or thirties with Graves' ophthalmopathy. Input material: blood. The CDR3 spells CASSYEGAVQPQHF. The CDR3 DNA reads as TGTGCCAGCAGTTATGAGGGGGCGGTTCAGCCCCAGCATTTT.